This section outlines one T cell receptor (beta chain) sequence together with its context. Its antigen is still unknown. These data belong to a study of T cell repertoires in cytomegalovirus infection. TCRdb re-derived calls from the reads in MiXCR, one entry per CDR3 protein. The profile shows hundreds of thousands of distinct CDR3 sequences, about two fifths of them singletons. CDR3 length equals 17 residues. Germline CDR1 is SEHNR and CDR2 is FQNEAQ (reference sequence). V lost 5 bases and J lost 1; bases outside the gene matches: 11. The sample in question was cultured PBMCs, obtained from culture after CMV antigen stimulation. The chain couples TRBV7-9 to TRBJ2-7, with TRBD1 matching over 10 bases. This clonotype was sampled from a human donor in good health (CMV status not recorded). Some clones in this sample may be carry-over from other donors' samples. The CDR3 loop is CASSPSRLGQGSYEQYF. The CDR3 nucleotides read TGTGCCAGCAGCCCATCACGGCTGGGACAGGGGTCCTACGAGCAGTACTTC.